These 25 T cell receptor beta chains came from one sample sequenced in a study of Ad26.COV2.S vaccination and SARS-CoV-2 variants. Described treatment: about 20 received Ad26.COV2.S at low or high dose, single or two shots; 5 received placebo; per-sample allocation not given. The samples date from day 63 after the first vaccine or placebo injection. Sequencing used immunoSEQ multiplex PCR; TCRdb keeps in-frame clones, though not all of them. This table holds around 450,000 clones, about 89% found once. Material: peripheral blood, obtained in a trial of Ad26.COV2.S vaccine versus placebo. Receptor source: a person between 18 and 65 years old who received the Ad26.COV2.S COVID-19 vaccine or a placebo.

V gene TRBV4-1 combines with J gene TRBJ1-5; possible D gene TRBD1, 5 bases. The germline V gene encodes CDR1 MGHRA and CDR2 YSYEKL. The CDR3 extends over 15 amino acids. V was clipped by 3 bases and J by 6 bases, with 15 bases between them. The CDR3 sequence: CASSQGGRRSQPQHF. Here the CDR3 DNA reads TGCGCCAGCAGCCAGGGGGGGAGGAGATCTCAGCCCCAGCATTTT.

V gene TRBV7-2 combines with J gene TRBJ2-3, with 11 positions matching TRBD2. Per the germline V gene, CDR1 is SGHTA and CDR2 is FQGNSA. The CDR3 is 17 residues long. J was trimmed by 6 bases and V by 3 bases; bases with no gene match: 11. The CDR3 sequence is CASSLGRLAGGGDTQYF. The CDR3 bases are TGTGCCAGCAGCTTGGGGAGGCTAGCGGGGGGCGGGGATACGCAGTATTTT.

The chain joins TRBV23-1 to TRBJ2-1; 7 nucleotides line up with TRBD1. TRBV23-1 is assigned to the ORF class and has an uncertain function. The CDR3 loop spans 17 amino acids. V lost 4 bases, J lost 0 bases, and 9 bases stayed unmatched. CDR3 coding DNA: TGCGCCAGCAGTCGGAAGAAACAGGGGAGCTCCTACAATGAGCAGTTCTTC. This codes for CASSRKKQGSSYNEQFF.

V usage is TRBV15 and J usage is TRBJ2-7, with a possible D match to TRBD2 (5 bases). The CDR3 is 17 residues long. From germline, CDR1 is LNHNV and CDR2 YYDKDF (reference sequence). Deletions cut 1 base from V and 6 bases from J, with 22 bases between. The CDR3, as DNA: TGTGCCACCAGCAGAGGCTTTGGTTTCGGGGAGAGTGGCGAGCAGTACTTC. Translated, it gives CATSRGFGFGESGEQYF.

The rearrangement links TRBV2 to TRBJ2-7; D may be TRBD1 (6 bases). The CDR3 contains 12 residues. CDR1 is SNHLY and CDR2 is FYNNEI in the germline V gene. Trimming stripped 11 bases from V and 2 bases from J, with 13 bases between. The CDR3 sequence is CAVTGNPYEQYF. The CDR3 DNA reads TGTGCCGTTACAGGGAACCCCTACGAGCAGTACTTC.

The chain joins TRBV14 to TRBJ2-7; D possibly corresponds to TRBD2 (6 bases). V was cut by 0 bases and J by 7 bases, with 10 bases left in between. Germline assignment: CDR1 SGHDN and CDR2 FVKESK. There are 13 residues in the CDR3. CDR3 protein: CASSQDGGGEQYF. The CDR3 DNA reads TGTGCCAGCAGCCAAGACGGCGGAGGGGAGCAGTACTTC.

The table lists this clone with a few counts. The CDR3 nucleotides read TGTGCCAGCTCACCGGCCGACATGGGAGTAAGAGGCTACACCTTC. Amino acids: CASSPADMGVRGYTF. The chain carries TRBV18 and TRBJ1-2; the D is unclear. Germline lookup yields CDR1 KGHSH and CDR2 LQKENI. The CDR3 extends over 15 amino acids. Trimming stripped 3 bases from V and 8 bases from J, with 19 bases between.

The chain is built from TRBV30 and TRBJ2-1; a weak D match, TRBD2 (5 bases). The CDR3 loop spans 11 amino acids. Trimming cost V 0 bases and J 10 bases, with 7 bases left between them. Germline-derived CDR1 and CDR2 are GTSNPN and SVGIG (reference sequence). The CDR3 nucleotides read TGTGCCTGGAGTGTCTCTAGCGAGCAGTTCTTC. As protein: CAWSVSSEQFF.

This chain connects TRBV11-2 to TRBJ2-1; D not resolved. The CDR3 spans 11 residues. Germline V gives CDR1 SGHAT, CDR2 FQNNGV. V lost 5 bases and J lost 5, with 4 bases in between. In DNA form, the CDR3 reads TGTGCCAGCAGCCAAGACAATGAGCAGTTCTTC. Translation gives CASSQDNEQFF.

The DNA for the CDR3 is TGTGCCAGTCACGACAGGGGAAGGAGTCAGCCCCAGCATTTT. Protein product: CASHDRGRSQPQHF. The rearrangement links TRBV6-6 to TRBJ1-5; 8 nucleotides agree with TRBD1. V shed 9 bases and J 6 bases; nucleotides not matched to a gene: 10. The CDR3 contains 14 residues. From germline, CDR1 is MNHNY and CDR2 SVGAGI (reference sequence).

The chain links TRBV25-1 to TRBJ2-7, with a possible D match to TRBD2 (6 bases). The CDR3 spans 14 residues. Deletions cut 5 bases from V and 0 bases from J, with 11 bases between. Germline V gene lookup returns CDR1 MGHDK and CDR2 SYGVNS. Here the CDR3 reads CASSLGGSSYEQYF. The CDR3, as DNA: TGTGCCAGCAGTTTGGGGGGAAGCTCCTACGAGCAGTACTTC.

This clone was seen only a few times. The chain recombines TRBV28 with TRBJ1-3; D ambiguous. V shed 1 base and J shed 4 bases, with 11 bases lying between them. Germline V gene data show CDR1 as MDHEN and CDR2 as SYDVKM. The CDR3 loop spans 15 amino acids. The CDR3 is CASSLSVSTGNTIYF. In DNA form, the CDR3 reads TGTGCCAGCAGTTTATCGGTCTCGACCGGAAACACCATATATTTT.

The genes are TRBV25-1 and TRBJ2-7, with no clear D. Trimming pared 5 bases from V and 4 bases from J, leaving 9 bases between. The CDR3 loop spans 12 amino acids. Germline CDR1 reads MGHDK; CDR2 reads SYGVNS. CDR3 residues: CASSYTAYEQYF. CDR3 nucleotide sequence: TGTGCCAGCAGTTACACGGCATACGAGCAGTACTTC.

In its sample, this clone was seen once. The CDR3 loop is CASRSGVGRSYGYTF. The CDR3 DNA is TGTGCCAGCCGTAGCGGGGTTGGGCGGTCCTATGGCTACACCTTC. The gene calls are TRBV27 and TRBJ1-2, with D hard to call. The length of the CDR3 is 15 residues. The germline V gene encodes CDR1 MNHEY and CDR2 SMNVEV (reference sequence). The ends were cut back, 8 bases at V and 4 bases at J, with 20 bases in the middle.

In its sample, this clone was seen a few times. The chain uses TRBV6-1 and TRBJ2-3, with 9 bases lining up with TRBD1. The germline V gene encodes CDR1 MNHNS and CDR2 SASEGT. V was pared by 1 base and J by 4 bases, with 0 bases of the junction left unmatched. The CDR3 length is 14 residues. The CDR3 nucleotides read TGTGCCAGCAGTGAAGGACAGGGGGCAGATACGCAGTATTTT. Amino acid sequence: CASSEGQGADTQYF.

This clone has a single count. The rearrangement links TRBV7-8 to TRBJ1-2, with D maybe TRBD1 (6 bases). Germline V lookup: CDR1 SGHVS, CDR2 FQNEAQ. There are 18 residues in the CDR3. Trimming cost V 1 base and J 0 bases, with 18 bases left between them. CDR3 sequence: CASSLVGAATRTNYGYTF. CDR3 sequence (DNA): TGTGCCAGCAGCTTAGTGGGGGCGGCCACCAGGACTAACTATGGCTACACCTTC.

V usage is TRBV7-9 and J usage is TRBJ2-5, with 8 bases that match TRBD2. CDR3 length: 15 amino acids. Per germline, CDR1 SEHNR and CDR2 FQNEAQ (reference sequence). J gave up 0 bases and V 3 bases, and 3 bases lay outside the gene matches. CDR3 sequence: CASSFSGANQETQYF. As DNA, the CDR3 is TGTGCCAGCAGCTTTAGCGGGGCCAACCAAGAGACCCAGTACTTC.

The V call is TRBV7-9, the J call TRBJ1-4, with D unresolved. V lost 7 bases and J 10 bases, leaving 10 bases between the germline ends. The CDR3 runs to 11 residues. The V gene's germline CDR1 is SEHNR and CDR2 FQNEAQ (reference sequence). CDR3 sequence: CASTEKGKLFF. CDR3 bases: TGTGCCAGCACCGAAAAGGGAAAACTGTTTTTT.

V and J are TRBV19 and TRBJ1-5; 9 bases are a match to TRBD1. In germline, CDR1 is LNHDA, CDR2 SQIVND (reference sequence). The CDR3 is 16 amino acids. V lost 7 bases and J lost 4; bases outside the gene matches: 11. CDR3 residues: CASTLLGQGSNQPQHF. CDR3 bases: TGTGCCAGTACCCTACTCGGACAGGGGTCGAATCAGCCCCAGCATTTT.

The chain joins TRBV10-3 to TRBJ2-1, with D perhaps matching TRBD2 (6 bases). Germline V gives CDR1 ENHRY, CDR2 SYGVKD. There are 14 residues in the CDR3. V lost 7 bases and J 2 bases, leaving 12 bases between the germline ends. The CDR3 spells CAIMRDSAYNEQFF. CDR3 sequence (DNA): TGTGCCATCATGCGGGACTCCGCCTACAATGAGCAGTTCTTC.

V gene TRBV19 combines with J gene TRBJ2-7; D uncertain. Trimming took off 0 bases at V and 2 bases at J, with 11 bases between the two ends. The length of the CDR3 is 15 residues. CDR1 is LNHDA, CDR2 SQIVND, per germline (reference sequence). CDR3 sequence (DNA): TGTGCCAGTAGTATAGATCGACACAGAGCCTACGAGCAGTACTTC. Amino acids: CASSIDRHRAYEQYF.

V gene TRBV18 combines with J gene TRBJ2-7; 11 bases are a match to TRBD2. V lost 6 bases, J lost 7 bases, and 11 bases stayed unmatched. In germline, CDR1 is KGHSH, CDR2 LQKENI. This CDR3 spans 15 amino acids. The CDR3 DNA is TGTGCCAGCTCTCCCGTAGCGGGAGGGCCTTGGGAGCAGTACTTC. This codes for CASSPVAGGPWEQYF.

CDR3 region: CASSLKGRGPLMNTEAFF. CDR3 coding DNA: TGTGCCAGCAGCTTGAAGGGCAGGGGGCCCCTAATGAACACTGAAGCTTTCTTT. The V and J genes are TRBV5-4 and TRBJ1-1; 8 bases line up with TRBD1. In germline, CDR1 is SGHNT, CDR2 YYREEE (reference sequence). With V trimmed by 1 base and J by 0 bases, 11 bases remained unmatched. The CDR3 is 18 residues long.

This sequence joins TRBV4-1 and TRBJ2-1, with TRBD2 matching over 8 bases. The ends lost 0 bases at V and 3 bases at J; junction bases unmatched: 1. The CDR3 sequence is 15 residues long. The germline V gene has CDR1 MGHRA and CDR2 YSYEKL. CDR3 region: CASSQEGLVYNEQFF. CDR3 coding DNA: TGCGCCAGCAGCCAAGAGGGACTAGTCTACAATGAGCAGTTCTTC.

The V call is TRBV21-1, the J call TRBJ2-3. TRBV21-1 is recorded as a pseudogene. This CDR3 spans 15 amino acids. DNA of the CDR3: TGTGCCAGCAGCAACACGAGGACGGATGGAGATACGCAGTATTTT. Protein sequence: CASSNTRTDGDTQYF.